This TCR beta chain was identified in a study of Ad26.COV2.S vaccination and SARS-CoV-2 variants. Study overall: Intramuscular Ad26.COV2.S doses were given once or twice, 56 days apart. Findings and caveats of the study: Whether participants received vaccine or placebo, their non-spike TCR breadth was similar. Considerable breadth of spike-specific CD8+ and CD4+ T cell responses has reportedly been documented following vaccination.

As to treatment: roughly 20 received Ad26.COV2.S at low or high dose, single or two shots; 5 received placebo; per-sample allocation not given. Following the first vaccine or placebo injection, samples were taken on day 63. This person who donated was an adult of 18-55 years in Boston. This clone was counted a single time. The antigen remains unidentified. V shed 0 bases and J shed 0 bases, with 14 bases lying between them. This CDR3 region has 17 residues. Germline CDR1 reads LNHNV; CDR2 reads YYDKDF (reference sequence). Assay used: immunoSEQ multiplex PCR; TCRdb lists only in-frame clones, some missing. The repertoire holds approximately 410,000 clones, with 80% to 95% as singletons.

Here the sequenced sample was peripheral blood, taken in a trial of Ad26.COV2.S vaccine versus placebo. V gene TRBV15 combines with J gene TRBJ1-2; D is possibly TRBD1 (6 bases). This clonotype originated in a person aged 18-60 years who received the Ad26.COV2.S COVID-19 vaccine or a placebo. The DNA of the CDR3 is TGTGCCACCAGCAGAGACCTTGGGGGCAGTTCTAACTATGGCTACACCTTC. Its protein is CATSRDLGGSSNYGYTF.